This T cell receptor (beta chain) appears in the sequencing data of a study of blood T cell repertoires in COVID-19. For the study at large: PBMCs, B-cell-depleted T cells, or T cells provided the cDNA or gDNA that made up the material.

Profiled with immunoSEQ multiplex PCR; TCRdb holds only in-frame clones, not every one. The profile shows 90,000 to 120,000 clones, 85% to 95% of them singletons. Germline CDR1 reads KGHDR; CDR2 reads SFDVKD. The J segment lost 5 bases and the V segment lost 4 bases, leaving 8 bases of the junction unmatched. The CDR3 covers 16 residues. This chain uses TRBV24-1 with TRBJ2-3; 10 bases are shared with TRBD2. Sequencing was performed on peripheral blood. The TCR was taken from a woman in her 30s with acute or convalescent COVID-19. CDR3 protein: CATSDPKRGGLDTQYF. CDR3 nucleotide sequence: TGTGCCACCAGTGACCCCAAGCGGGGGGGCCTAGATACGCAGTATTTT.